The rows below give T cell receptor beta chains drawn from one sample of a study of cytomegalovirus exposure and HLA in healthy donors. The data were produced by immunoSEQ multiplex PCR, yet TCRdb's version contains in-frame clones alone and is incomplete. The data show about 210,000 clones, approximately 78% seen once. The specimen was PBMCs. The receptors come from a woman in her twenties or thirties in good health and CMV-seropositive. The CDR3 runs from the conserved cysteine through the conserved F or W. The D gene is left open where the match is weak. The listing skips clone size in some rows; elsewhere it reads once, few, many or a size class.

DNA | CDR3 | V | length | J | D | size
TGTGCCAGCACCTACCGGGACACAAACACCGGGGAGCTGTTTTTT | CASTYRDTNTGELFF | TRBV6-4 | 15 | TRBJ2-2 | . | once
TGTGCCAGCAGTATAACAGGGGACCGCTCCTACGAGCAGTACTTC | CASSITGDRSYEQYF | TRBV27 | 15 | TRBJ2-7 | TRBD1 | .
TGTGCCAGCAGGAATACAGGGCTCGGTGGCTACACCTTC | CASRNTGLGGYTF | TRBV9 | 13 | TRBJ1-2 | . | .
TGTGCCAGCAGCGGAGAGGGAGACAGGGCCAACACTGAAGCTTTCTTT | CASSGEGDRANTEAFF | TRBV9 | 16 | TRBJ1-1 | TRBD1 | .
TGCGCCAGCAGATCTATCACTAGCGGGAGGACCGGGGAGCTGTTTTTT | CASRSITSGRTGELFF | TRBV4-1 | 16 | TRBJ2-2 | TRBD2 | .
TGTGCCAGCAGTGAAACGAGGGGGCGCGAAGGGGGCTACACCTTC | CASSETRGREGGYTF | TRBV2 | 15 | TRBJ1-2 | TRBD1 | .
TGTGCCAGCAGCTTCCGGGGGGGCCGTCAGCCCCAGCATTTT | CASSFRGGRQPQHF | TRBV5-6 | 14 | TRBJ1-5 | . | once
TGCGCCAGCAGCCAAACTAGACTTCTTGGGGATGCGGAGACCCAGTACTTC | CASSQTRLLGDAETQYF | TRBV4-1 | 17 | TRBJ2-5 | . | .
TGTGCCAGCAGCTTAGCGATGGAGGGCTCCTACGAGCAGTACTTC | CASSLAMEGSYEQYF | TRBV7-2 | 15 | TRBJ2-7 | . | few
TGTGCCAGCAGTTACTCGAGAGACAGGGGGGACGAGCAGTACTTC | CASSYSRDRGDEQYF | TRBV6-5 | 15 | TRBJ2-7 | TRBD1 | .
TGTGCCAGCAGACGGATTTGGGGGGGGTACGGCACTGAAGCTTTCTTT | CASRRIWGGYGTEAFF | TRBV7-8 | 16 | TRBJ1-1 | . | .
TGTGCCAGCAGCCTCCAGGGGGCCGGGGAGAGTGAAAAACTGTTTTTT | CASSLQGAGESEKLFF | TRBV11-2 | 16 | TRBJ1-4 | TRBD1 | .
TGTGCCTGGAGTGTATGGCCGAACACTGAAGCTTTCTTT | CAWSVWPNTEAFF | TRBV30 | 13 | TRBJ1-1 | . | .
TGTGCCAGCAGCGGAGCGCAGATCTCTGGGGCCAACGTCCTGACTTTC | CASSGAQISGANVLTF | TRBV9 | 16 | TRBJ2-6 | . | few
TGTGCCAGCAGCGTAAGCAGGACAGGGCGGCCAGATACGCAGTATTTT | CASSVSRTGRPDTQYF | TRBV9 | 16 | TRBJ2-3 | TRBD1 | .
TGCGCCAGCAGCACCCGACAGGGGATCGGCGAGACCCAGTACTTC | CASSTRQGIGETQYF | TRBV5-1 | 15 | TRBJ2-5 | TRBD1 | .
TGTGCCAGCAGCTCCGGGGGTGGCGAGACCCAGTACTTC | CASSSGGGETQYF | TRBV5-4 | 13 | TRBJ2-5 | . | .
TGTGCCAGTAGTATTTCCTCGACAGGGGCAGGTCAGCCCCAGCATTTT | CASSISSTGAGQPQHF | TRBV19 | 16 | TRBJ1-5 | TRBD1 | .
TGTGCCATTCGGACCCTCAGCCGGACAGGCCTCACTGAAGCTTTCTTT | CAIRTLSRTGLTEAFF | TRBV2 | 16 | TRBJ1-1 | TRBD1 | .
TGTGCCAGCAGTTCGGGGGGGGTGGAAGGCAATCAGCCCCAGCATTTT | CASSSGGVEGNQPQHF | TRBV28 | 16 | TRBJ1-5 | . | .
TGTGCCTGGAGTGGTGAGGTGTACACTGAAGCTTTCTTT | CAWSGEVYTEAFF | TRBV30 | 13 | TRBJ1-1 | . | .
TGTGCCAGTTCGATCGGACTAGCGGGAGGGCCATTAGATACGCAGTATTTT | CASSIGLAGGPLDTQYF | TRBV28 | 17 | TRBJ2-3 | TRBD2 | once
TGTGCCAGCAGCTCCCTTTCGGGGGGTCTCACAGATACGCAGTATTTT | CASSSLSGGLTDTQYF | TRBV11-3 | 16 | TRBJ2-3 | TRBD2 | .